This record covers a single T cell receptor beta chain. What it recognizes is unknown. Germline assignment: CDR1 SGHTA and CDR2 FQGNSA. The CDR3 extends over 16 amino acids. The V and J ends lost 0 bases and 9 bases respectively, with 15 bases between them. The assay was immunoSEQ multiplex PCR, and TCRdb's table has in-frame clones only and misses some. Here the sample spans under 25,000 clones, 75% to 90% being singletons. The sample originates from a study of T cells in localized non-small cell lung cancer. Study-wide results and limits: Those with higher blood T cell density had longer overall survival. Investigators sequenced only a single tumor region, leaving heterogeneity possible. Adjacent lung exhibited a median of about 57 among the 100 most abundant tumor clones. Tumor showed lower T cell clonality than uninvolved adjacent lung, where it was highest.

V gene TRBV7-2 combines with J gene TRBJ1-6, with a tentative D call TRBD1 (5 bases). The sequence was collected from a man between 35 and 75 years old with stage II squamous cell lung carcinoma. The sequencing here drew on PBMCs, taken before any cancer treatment. CDR3 coding DNA: TGTGCCAGCAGCTTAGCGTTAGGGGATGGGGGTTCACCCCTCCACTTT. It encodes CASSLALGDGGSPLHF.